Presented here are 30 T cell receptor beta chains from one specimen sequenced in a study of blood T cells in healthy people across ages. With a J-beta primer mix and a sample-barcoded 5' primer, a second PCR ran roughly 7 to 11 cycles. TCRdb re-analysed the 5' RACE reads in MiXCR, keeping a single row per CDR3 protein. This table holds approximately 800,000 distinct CDR3 sequences, more than 25% found once. The data also belong to a second study, concerning T cells of mothers and their children.

Sample: blood. These receptors all come from a boy aged 5-17 years in good health.

The table lists this clonotype with a few counts. The chain combines TRBV12-5 with TRBJ2-1; 8 bases agree with TRBD2. The assigned J gene may be wrong: the sequence end matches TRBJ2-7 better. Germline V CDR1 and CDR2: LGHNT, FRNRAP. This CDR3 region has 16 residues. CDR3 amino acids: CASGFTSGLATYEQYF. The CDR3 nucleotides read TGTGCTAGTGGTTTCACTAGCGGCCTAGCCACCTACGAGCAGTACTTC.

In its sample, this clonotype was seen a few times. The chain combines TRBV29-1 with TRBJ1-3, with D unresolved. The germline gives CDR1 SQVTM, CDR2 ANQGSEA. The CDR3 runs 13 residues. V was pared by 4 bases and J by 4 bases, with 11 bases between. CDR3 in amino acids: CSVVGIDGNTIYF. CDR3 coding DNA: TGCAGCGTTGTTGGCATAGACGGAAACACCATATATTTT.

The V and J genes are TRBV12-3 or TRBV12-4 and TRBJ1-2; D not certain. V shed 3 bases and J shed 7 bases, with 12 bases lying between them. This CDR3 comprises 13 residues. DNA of the CDR3: TGTGCCAGCAGTTTTAGCCGGGAAGGTGGCTACACCTTC. Protein sequence: CASSFSREGGYTF.

The genes are TRBV11-1 and TRBJ2-1; 7 bases fit TRBD1. The V gene's germline CDR1 is SGHAT and CDR2 FQDESV (reference sequence). V lost 5 bases, J lost 0 bases, and 7 bases stayed unmatched. The CDR3 spans 16 residues. CDR3 amino acids: CASSRRPGGSYNEQFF. CDR3 nucleotide sequence: TGTGCCAGCAGCCGACGGCCAGGGGGCTCCTACAATGAGCAGTTCTTC.

J is TRBJ2-2 and V is TRBV29-1, with D uncertain. Germline CDR1 is SQVTM and CDR2 is ANQGSEA. This CDR3 has 16 amino acids. V was shortened by 0 bases and J by 0 bases, with 11 bases between the two germline ends. CDR3 sequence (DNA): TGCAGCGTTGAAGATCTTGGCGTAGCGAACACCGGGGAGCTGTTTTTT. Translating it yields CSVEDLGVANTGELFF.

The chain uses TRBV29-1 and TRBJ2-1, with 8 bases that match TRBD1. The V gene's germline CDR1 is SQVTM and CDR2 ANQGSEA. After removal of 0 bases from V and 16 bases from J, the junction contained 11 bases not matched to a gene. The CDR3 extends over 13 amino acids. CDR3 coding DNA: TGCAGCGTTGAAGAGCGCTACCGGGACAGGCTTTTCTTC. Its protein product is CSVEERYRDRLFF.

This clonotype was counted ten times or more. The chain combines TRBV7-2 with TRBJ2-5, with TRBD2 matching over 7 bases. V was pared by 5 bases and J by 5 bases, with 11 bases of the junction left unmatched. This CDR3 has 15 residues. Germline values: CDR1 SGHTA, CDR2 FQGNSA. Written as DNA, the CDR3 is TGTGCCAGCAGCGAGGGACGGTGGGAGGGGGAGACCCAGTACTTC. Residues: CASSEGRWEGETQYF. Variable domain in full (rest from reference TRBV7-2 and TRBJ2-5): GAGVSQSPSNKVTEKGKDVELRCDPISGHTALYWYRQSLGQGLEFLIYFQGNSAPDKSGLPSDRFSAERTGGSVSTLTIQRTQQEDSAVYLCASSEGRWEGETQYFGPGTRLLVL.

The chain links TRBV3-1 to TRBJ2-7; D is perhaps TRBD1 or TRBD2 (7 bases each). The CDR3 length is 14 residues. Germline CDR1 reads LGHDT; CDR2 reads YNNKEL (reference sequence). Trimming removed 7 bases at V and 2 bases at J, with 15 bases between. The CDR3 DNA reads TGTGCCAGCACCCAGGGGAGGGGGCCCTACGAGCAGTACTTC. Amino acids: CASTQGRGPYEQYF.

The V and J genes are TRBV5-1 and TRBJ2-1; TRBD2 matches 9 bases. The J call may not be correct, given that the DNA end is closer to TRBJ2-5. CDR1 is SGHRS, CDR2 YFSETQ, per germline. This CDR3 has 14 residues. CDR3 sequence reads: CASSRFSGGETQYF. In nucleotides, the CDR3 is TGCGCCAGCAGCCGTTTTAGCGGGGGTGAGACCCAGTACTTC.

The V gene is TRBV29-1, the J gene TRBJ2-1; TRBD2 matches 8 bases. V lost 7 bases to trimming and J lost 13 bases; unmatched junction nucleotides: 9. CDR1 is SQVTM, CDR2 ANQGSEA, per germline. This CDR3 region has 11 residues. CDR3 loop: CSGGAGGNQFF. CDR3 DNA: TGCAGCGGAGGGGCGGGGGGAAACCAGTTCTTC.

In this sample, this clonotype turned up a few times. This rearrangement joins TRBV4-2 to TRBJ2-5, with 15 bases aligning to TRBD2. Losses at the gene ends were 4 bases for V and 4 bases for J; bases not matched to a gene: 7. Per the germline V gene, CDR1 is LGHNA and CDR2 is YNFKEQ. This CDR3 has 17 residues. The CDR3 DNA is TGTGCCAGCAGCCCCCTGGGACTAGCGGGGGGCTCAGAGACCCAGTACTTC. Its protein product is CASSPLGLAGGSETQYF.

The genes are TRBV5-1 and TRBJ2-7; TRBD1 might be the D (5 bases). This CDR3 region has 12 residues. V gave up 9 bases and J gave up 0 bases, with 10 bases separating them. Germline V lookup: CDR1 SGHRS, CDR2 YFSETQ. CDR3 in amino acids: CATSDNSYEQYF. The CDR3 bases are TGCGCCACCTCGGACAACTCCTACGAGCAGTACTTC.

This clonotype was recorded a few times. The V call is TRBV5-1, the J call TRBJ2-2, with D maybe TRBD1 (5 bases). The V end was cut by 0 bases, the J end by 5 bases, with 8 bases between. CDR3 length: 14 residues. Germline lookup yields CDR1 SGHRS and CDR2 YFSETQ. As DNA, the CDR3 is TGCGCCAGCAGCTTGGGACAGAGGACCGGGGAGCTGTTTTTT. Encoded protein: CASSLGQRTGELFF. Drawing the rest from reference TRBV5-1 and TRBJ2-2, the complete variable domain is KAGVTQTPRYLIKTRGQQVTLSCSPISGHRSVSWYQQTPGQGLQFLFEYFSETQRNKGNFPGRFSGRQFSNSRSEMNVSTLELGDSALYLCASSLGQRTGELFFGEGSRLTVL.

This chain joins TRBV12-3 or TRBV12-4 and TRBJ2-1; weak D call: TRBD2 (7 bases). CDR3 size: 14 residues. V lost 7 bases and J 1 base, leaving 11 bases between the germline ends. In DNA form, the CDR3 reads TGTGCCAGCACGGGGGGCCATTCCTACAATGAGCAGTTCTTC. As protein: CASTGGHSYNEQFF.

This clonotype was counted only a few times. The chain recombines TRBV7-9 with TRBJ1-4; D call uncertain. The CDR3 covers 13 residues. Germline CDR1 SEHNR, CDR2 FQNEAQ (reference sequence). Trimming took off 5 bases at V and 8 bases at J, with 12 bases between the two ends. The CDR3, as DNA: TGTGCCAGCAGCGGGGTATCTGGGGAAAAACTGTTTTTT. Its translation is CASSGVSGEKLFF.

The chain is built from TRBV20-1 and TRBJ1-1; D perhaps matches TRBD1 (6 bases). The ends were cut back, 6 bases at V and 1 base at J, with 12 bases in the middle. Germline loops: CDR1 DFQATT, CDR2 SNEGSKA (reference sequence). The CDR3 runs to 13 residues. The CDR3 DNA is TGCAGTGCGGGCTACAGGGAGAACACTGAAGCTTTCTTT. This gives the protein CSAGYRENTEAFF.

This sequence joins TRBV7-9 and TRBJ2-7, with 8 bases fitting TRBD1. V trimming: 5 bases; J trimming: 3 bases; junction bases outside the gene matches: 9. CDR3 size: 15 residues. The germline V gene has CDR1 SEHNR and CDR2 FQNEAQ (reference sequence). The CDR3 sequence is CASSQSGQVNYEQYF. The CDR3 bases are TGTGCCAGCAGCCAGTCGGGACAGGTTAACTACGAGCAGTACTTC. Combining the CDR3 with reference TRBV7-9 and TRBJ2-7 gives the whole variable domain DTGVSQNPRHKITKRGQNVTFRCDPISEHNRLYWYRQTLGQGPEFLTYFQNEAQLEKSRLLSDRFSAERPKGSFSTLEIQRTEQGDSAMYLCASSQSGQVNYEQYFGPGTRLTVT.

This clonotype has a handful of counts. The chain couples TRBV11-1 to TRBJ2-5; D may be TRBD1 (5 bases). The assigned J gene may be wrong: the sequence end matches TRBJ2-1 better. The CDR3 consists of 12 residues. CDR1 and CDR2 from the germline V gene are SGHAT and FQDESV (reference sequence). CDR3 bases: TGTGCCAGCAGCTACAGGTACCATGAGCAGTTCTTC. It is translated as CASSYRYHEQFF.

This clonotype was seen a handful of times. This rearrangement joins TRBV5-1 to TRBJ2-5; D possibly corresponds to TRBD1 (5 bases). The tail of the sequence fits TRBJ2-7 better, so the J call may be wrong. The CDR3 runs 13 residues. The germline gives CDR1 SGHRS, CDR2 YFSETQ. Written as DNA, the CDR3 is TGCGCCAGCACGATTGACAGCCCATACGAGCAGTACTTC. This gives the protein CASTIDSPYEQYF.

This clonotype came up a few times. J is TRBJ2-3 and V is TRBV12-3 or TRBV12-4, with D perhaps TRBD1 (6 bases). This CDR3 is built from 15 residues. The V and J ends lost 8 bases and 4 bases respectively, with 19 bases between them. The CDR3 loop is CASVKEQGPPDTQYF. CDR3 DNA: TGTGCCAGCGTCAAAGAGCAGGGGCCCCCAGATACGCAGTATTTT.

This clonotype was detected a few times. The chain has TRBV20-1 and TRBJ2-5, with D perhaps TRBD2 (6 bases). The V end lost 5 bases, the J end lost 7 bases, and 23 bases lay between the germline ends. Germline CDR1 and CDR2: DFQATT and SNEGSKA (reference sequence). The CDR3 runs 15 residues. The CDR3 DNA reads as TGCAGTGCTCCTTCCAGGGACTTCTCTTCGGCGACCCAGTACTTC. Translation: CSAPSRDFSSATQYF.

V is TRBV3-1 and J is TRBJ1-6, with 7 nucleotides matching TRBD1. Germline V lookup: CDR1 LGHDT, CDR2 YNNKEL (reference sequence). J was trimmed by 13 bases and V by 9 bases; bases with no gene match: 9. The CDR3 is 12 amino acids. CDR3 coding DNA: TGTGCCAGGGCCCAGGGGGGGTCTCCCCTCCACTTT. As protein: CARAQGGSPLHF.

V is TRBV6-5 and J is TRBJ2-5; unclear D gene. The tail of the sequence fits TRBJ2-7 better, so the J call may be wrong. Per the germline V gene, CDR1 is MNHEY and CDR2 is SVGAGI. The CDR3 covers 12 residues. This chain's CDR3 is CASSRARYEQYF. CDR3 nucleotides: TGTGCCAGCAGCCGGGCCCGCTACGAGCAGTACTTC.

This clonotype was counted a few times. This chain uses TRBV11-2 with TRBJ2-5; no reliable D call. The CDR3 runs 14 residues. Germline V gene data show CDR1 as SGHAT and CDR2 as FQNNGV. The V gene lost 1 base and the J gene lost 4 bases, with 10 bases spanning the gap. The CDR3 region is CASSLVGRPETQYF. The CDR3 nucleotides read TGTGCCAGCAGCTTAGTCGGTCGGCCAGAGACCCAGTACTTC.

On this clonotype itself: A much larger clone differs from this one at a single base, so this may be a read error. V gene TRBV7-9 combines with J gene TRBJ2-5; 9 nucleotides align to TRBD1. The CDR3 is made up of 15 amino acids. J gave up 2 bases and V 5 bases, and 6 bases lay outside the gene matches. The germline gives CDR1 SEHNR, CDR2 FQNEAQ (reference sequence). The CDR3 is CASSPGTGIQETQYF. The CDR3 coding sequence is TGTGCCAGCAGCCCAGGGACAGGGATTCAAGAGACCCAGTACTTC.

The chain combines TRBV10-3 with TRBJ1-2; 8 positions agree with TRBD1. J gave up 4 bases and V 11 bases, and 9 bases lay outside the gene matches. CDR1 ENHRY and CDR2 SYGVKD come from the germline V gene. The CDR3 runs to 13 residues. The CDR3 spells CAVRNRGGYGYTF. CDR3 sequence (DNA): TGTGCCGTCCGTAACAGGGGGGGCTATGGCTACACCTTC.

This clonotype was found a few times. The rearrangement uses TRBV7-6 and TRBJ2-7, with TRBD1 as a possible D gene (6 bases). The CDR3 is made up of 14 amino acids. V was clipped by 4 bases and J by 7 bases, with 17 bases between them. Germline V gene sequence: CDR1 SGHVS, CDR2 FNYEAQ. CDR3 nucleotide sequence: TGTGCCAGCAGCTCAGGGGCCCTCCTGACGGAGCAGTACTTC. It specifies CASSSGALLTEQYF.

This clonotype was seen a few times. The gene calls are TRBV7-9 and TRBJ2-7; a possible D gene is TRBD2 (6 bases). Germline assignment: CDR1 SEHNR and CDR2 FQNEAQ (reference sequence). Deletions cut 1 base from V and 5 bases from J, with 12 bases between. CDR3 size: 14 residues. The CDR3, as DNA: TGTGCCAGCAGCTTAGGAGTGGGAGGAAACGAGCAGTACTTC. As protein: CASSLGVGGNEQYF.

The chain uses TRBV6-5 and TRBJ2-3; D gene ambiguous. The CDR3 consists of 13 residues. The V and J ends lost 2 bases and 5 bases respectively, with 8 bases between them. Germline CDR1 reads MNHEY; CDR2 reads SVGAGI. The CDR3, as DNA: TGTGCCAGCAGTTACGACCGCGGAGATACGCAGTATTTT. This codes for CASSYDRGDTQYF.

This chain connects TRBV20-1 to TRBJ2-2; 7 bases match TRBD2. CDR3 length: 14 residues. V lost 7 bases to trimming and J lost 4 bases; unmatched junction nucleotides: 9. Germline assignment: CDR1 DFQATT and CDR2 SNEGSKA (reference sequence). The CDR3 region has the DNA TGCAGTGTGCGGGCTCGGGAGGCCACCGGGGAGCTGTTTTTT. It codes for CSVRAREATGELFF.